This TCR beta chain was identified during a study of T cells in Graves' hyperthyroidism and ophthalmopathy. The wider study: Peripheral blood was taken when the disease was first diagnosed, before any treatment began. General observations from the study: Model predictions of ophthalmopathy came a median 6.5 months before onset.

Amplified TCR beta CDR3 regions came from RNA transcripts. Researchers ran a first-round RT-PCR on the TCR CDR3 using the HTBI primer set. MiXCR, applied by TCRdb to the multiplex PCR reads, yields one record per CDR3 protein. The sample includes 450,000 to 650,000 distinct CDR3 sequences, 20% of them seen just once. This clonotype appeared a few times. Its antigen is as yet unknown. CDR3 size: 12 residues. The V gene's germline CDR1 is SNHLY and CDR2 FYNNEI. Trimming removed 6 bases from V and 2 bases from J, with 8 bases in between. For Graves' hyperthyroidism to be stable, ophthalmopathy could not progress within 18 months. Each diagnosis was grounded in clinical symptoms, serum thyroxine and TRAb, thyroid ultrasound, and orbital computed tomography.

The source material was blood. The receptor was isolated from a young man with Graves' hyperthyroidism. The chain links TRBV2 to TRBJ2-7, with D unresolved. The CDR3 region has the DNA TGTGCCAGCAGGTACAGTACCTACGAGCAGTACTTC. Amino acid sequence: CASRYSTYEQYF. Drawing the rest from reference TRBV2 and TRBJ2-7, the complete variable domain is EPEVTQTPSHQVTQMGQEVILRCVPISNHLYFYWYRQILGQKVEFLVSFYNNEISEKSEIFDDQFSVERPDGSNFTLKIRSTKLEDSAMYFCASRYSTYEQYFGPGTRLTVT.